This T cell receptor beta chain was identified in a study of human T cells and chemical hapten exposure. Time point in this sample: patch test 1, 2 weeks after DPC sensitization. The sample's treatment: therapeutic diphenylcyclopropenone sensitization with weekly scalp DPC. The starting material, unfractionated whole blood, was used for total RNA extraction. At least ten counts were recorded for this clonotype. TCRdb independently ran MiXCR on the RACE reads; one entry per CDR3 protein. Of over 35,000 distinct CDR3 sequences in the sample, around 3.8% were seen once. The starting material was whole blood, obtained in connection with sensitization to the hapten diphenylcyclopropenone (DPC). The clonotype originates from a man aged 50 or older with alopecia areata. Some clones in this sample may be carry-over from other donors' samples.

CDR3 amino acids: CASSGQQNQPQHF. Here the CDR3 DNA reads TGTGCCAGCAGTGGACAGCAGAATCAGCCCCAGCATTTT. The V call is TRBV6-5, the J call TRBJ1-5; possibly TRBD1 for D (6 bases). The length of the CDR3 is 13 residues. Germline values: CDR1 MNHEY, CDR2 SVGAGI. Trimming removed 5 bases at V and 4 bases at J, with 9 bases between.